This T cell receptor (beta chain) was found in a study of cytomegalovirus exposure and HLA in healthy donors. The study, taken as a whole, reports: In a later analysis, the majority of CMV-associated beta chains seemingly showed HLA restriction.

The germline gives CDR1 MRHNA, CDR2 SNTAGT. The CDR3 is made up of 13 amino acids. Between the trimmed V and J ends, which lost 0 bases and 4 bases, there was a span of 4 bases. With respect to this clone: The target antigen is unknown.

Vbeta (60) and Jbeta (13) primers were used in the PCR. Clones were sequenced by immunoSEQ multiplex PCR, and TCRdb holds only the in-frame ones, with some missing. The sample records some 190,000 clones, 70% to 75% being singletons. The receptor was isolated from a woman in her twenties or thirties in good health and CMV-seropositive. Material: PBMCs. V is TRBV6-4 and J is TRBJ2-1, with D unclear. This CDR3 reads CASSDSLYNEQFF. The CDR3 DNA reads TGTGCCAGCAGTGACTCCCTGTACAATGAGCAGTTCTTC.